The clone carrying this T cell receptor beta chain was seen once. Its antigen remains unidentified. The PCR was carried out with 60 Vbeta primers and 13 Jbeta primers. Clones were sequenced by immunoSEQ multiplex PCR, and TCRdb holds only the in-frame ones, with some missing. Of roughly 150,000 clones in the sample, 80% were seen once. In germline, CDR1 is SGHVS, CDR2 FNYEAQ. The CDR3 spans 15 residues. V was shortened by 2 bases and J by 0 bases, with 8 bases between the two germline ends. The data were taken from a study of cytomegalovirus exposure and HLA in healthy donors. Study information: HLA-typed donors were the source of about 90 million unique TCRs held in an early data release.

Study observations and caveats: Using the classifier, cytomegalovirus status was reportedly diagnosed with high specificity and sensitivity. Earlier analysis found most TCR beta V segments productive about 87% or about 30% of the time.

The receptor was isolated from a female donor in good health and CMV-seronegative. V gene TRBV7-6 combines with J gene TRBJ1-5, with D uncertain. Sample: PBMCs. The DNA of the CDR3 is TGTGCCAGCAGCTTATCGGTCTATAGCAATCAGCCCCAGCATTTT. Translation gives CASSLSVYSNQPQHF.